A single sample gave rise to the 20 T cell receptor beta chains below, sequenced in a study of blood T cell repertoires in COVID-19. Profiled with immunoSEQ multiplex PCR; TCRdb holds only in-frame clones, not every one. The top ten clones hold approximately 10% of a sample with roughly 89,000 clones, 80% of them seen once. Sequenced material: peripheral blood. The receptors were sampled from a woman between 70 and 85 years old with acute or convalescent COVID-19.

CDR3 sequence: CASSLRQGGNSPLHF. In DNA form, the CDR3 reads TGTGCCAGCAGCTTACGGCAGGGGGGAAATTCACCCCTCCACTTT. The chain uses TRBV7-2 and TRBJ1-6; 7 bases match TRBD1. The germline gives CDR1 SGHTA, CDR2 FQGNSA. Trimming took 2 bases from V and 7 from J; bases not matched to a gene: 5. CDR3 size: 15 residues.

A note on this clone: Within the sample, other DNA sequences also encode this same CDR3. This rearrangement joins TRBV7-3 to TRBJ2-2; unclear D gene. Trimming shortened V by 3 bases and J by 5 bases, and 7 bases separated the two germline ends. This CDR3 region has 13 residues. The V gene's germline CDR1 is SGHTA and CDR2 FQGTGA. The CDR3 nucleotides are TGTGCCAGCAGCTTCGGTCCTACCGGGGAGCTGTTTTTT. It encodes CASSFGPTGELFF.

This clone was recorded once. The V gene is TRBV6-5, the J gene TRBJ2-7; TRBD2 agrees at 9 bases. This CDR3 is 15 amino acids long. J was trimmed by 1 base and V by 5 bases; bases with no gene match: 6. CDR1 MNHEY and CDR2 SVGAGI come from the germline V gene. CDR3 DNA: TGTGCCAGCAGTCTTGTTGCGGGGGGGTCCTACGAGCAGTACTTC. This translates into CASSLVAGGSYEQYF.

The rearrangement uses TRBV6-5 and TRBJ1-6; TRBD1 might be the D (5 bases). This CDR3 spans 14 amino acids. Germline-derived CDR1 and CDR2 are MNHEY and SVGAGI. V was shortened by 2 bases and J by 7 bases, with 9 bases between the two germline ends. CDR3 amino acids: CASSYTGVNSPLHF. The CDR3 DNA reads TGTGCCAGCAGTTACACGGGGGTGAATTCACCCCTCCACTTT.

The CDR3 DNA reads TGTGCCACCATGGGCGGACTAGCTAGGAACGAGCAGTACTTC. The encoded protein is CATMGGLARNEQYF. This chain joins TRBV28 and TRBJ2-7; 8 bases are a match to TRBD2. There are 14 residues in the CDR3. Germline-derived CDR1 and CDR2 are MDHEN and SYDVKM. With 10 bases clipped from V and 5 bases from J, the junction kept 13 bases outside the gene matches.

The table lists this clone with a count of one. This sequence joins TRBV19 and TRBJ1-2, with 9 positions matching TRBD1. The length of the CDR3 is 13 residues. V lost 4 bases to trimming and J lost 6 bases; unmatched junction nucleotides: 3. Germline V gene data show CDR1 as LNHDA and CDR2 as SQIVND (reference sequence). The CDR3 DNA follows: TGTGCCAGTAGTACGGACAGGGGTCATGGCTACACCTTC. Protein sequence: CASSTDRGHGYTF. Supplemented by reference TRBV19 and TRBJ1-2, the full variable domain reads DGGITQSPKYLFRKEGQNVTLSCEQNLNHDAMYWYRQDPGQGLRLIYYSQIVNDFQKGDIAEGYSVSREKKESFPLTVTSAQKNPTAFYLCASSTDRGHGYTFGSGTRLTVV.

This clone was detected only a few times. The chain employs TRBV29-1 and TRBJ2-5, with TRBD1 as a possible D gene (6 bases). Trimming left V 3 bases short and J 5 bases short, with 13 bases between. The CDR3 sequence is 13 residues long. CDR1 SQVTM and CDR2 ANQGSEA come from the germline V gene. CDR3 in amino acids: CSVEQGLGETQYF. The CDR3 DNA is TGCAGCGTTGAGCAGGGGCTGGGTGAGACCCAGTACTTC.

Written as DNA, the CDR3 is TGTGCCAGCAGCTTAGATCTTTCAGGCTACAATGAGCAGTTCTTC. Encoded protein: CASSLDLSGYNEQFF. The V gene is TRBV11-2, the J gene TRBJ2-1; D remains ambiguous. Trimming took off 0 bases at V and 3 bases at J, with 9 bases between the two ends. Germline loops: CDR1 SGHAT, CDR2 FQNNGV. The CDR3 length is 15 residues.

V is TRBV23-1 and J is TRBJ2-7; 8 nucleotides match TRBD2. TRBV23-1 is treated as an ORF (open reading frame) with a function not yet certain. V gave up 5 bases and J gave up 0 bases; unmatched junction bases: 15. This CDR3 spans 18 amino acids. The DNA of the CDR3 is TGCGCCAGCAGTACTAGGGATTGTGCTACTAGCGGCTCCTACGAGCAGTACTTC. Amino acid sequence: CASSTRDCATSGSYEQYF.

V and J are TRBV12-5 and TRBJ2-7; D is unclear. This CDR3 is 11 amino acids long. CDR1 and CDR2 from the germline V gene are LGHNT and FRNRAP. V shed 5 bases and J shed 3 bases, with 5 bases lying between them. The CDR3 here is CASGTGYEQYF. DNA for the CDR3: TGTGCTAGTGGTACCGGCTACGAGCAGTACTTC.

The rearrangement uses TRBV10-3 and TRBJ1-1; 7 nucleotides agree with TRBD1. Germline CDR1 reads ENHRY; CDR2 reads SYGVKD. The CDR3 consists of 15 residues. After removal of 6 bases from V and 1 base from J, the junction contained 8 bases not matched to a gene. The CDR3 here is CAISRTTGQNTEAFF. Here the CDR3 DNA reads TGTGCCATCAGCCGCACGACAGGGCAGAACACTGAAGCTTTCTTT.

The chain carries TRBV18 and TRBJ2-4; 10 bases are shared with TRBD1. V shed 2 bases, J shed 9 bases, and the junction held 4 bases outside the gene matches. The germline V gene encodes CDR1 KGHSH and CDR2 LQKENI. The CDR3 length is 14 residues. The CDR3 region is CASSPGQGVGIQYF. Written as DNA, the CDR3 is TGTGCCAGCTCACCAGGACAGGGGGTAGGCATTCAGTACTTC.

J is TRBJ2-2 and V is TRBV7-9; 9 bases match TRBD1. This CDR3 has 15 residues. CDR1 SEHNR and CDR2 FQNEAQ come from the germline V gene (reference sequence). The V gene end was trimmed by 2 bases and the J gene end by 3 bases; junction bases not matched to a gene: 1. Here the CDR3 reads CASSLRDRDTGELFF. The CDR3 DNA sequence: TGTGCCAGCAGCTTACGGGACAGGGACACCGGGGAGCTGTTTTTT. The variable domain in full, completed from reference TRBV7-9 and TRBJ2-2, reads DTGVSQNPRHKITKRGQNVTFRCDPISEHNRLYWYRQTLGQGPEFLTYFQNEAQLEKSRLLSDRFSAERPKGSFSTLEIQRTEQGDSAMYLCASSLRDRDTGELFFGEGSRLTVL.

The chain is built from TRBV12-3 or TRBV12-4 and TRBJ1-5, with 10 bases matching TRBD1. V shed 6 bases and J 5 bases; nucleotides not matched to a gene: 1. This CDR3 is 13 amino acids long. The chain's CDR3 is CASRGTGDQPQHF. CDR3 DNA sequence: TGTGCCAGCAGAGGGACAGGGGATCAGCCCCAGCATTTT.

The chain uses TRBV9 and TRBJ2-7; 10 nucleotides agree with TRBD2. The CDR3 length is 14 residues. The germline CDR1 and CDR2 sequences are SGDLS and YYNGEE. After removal of 2 bases from V and 5 bases from J, the junction contained 4 bases not matched to a gene. The CDR3 loop reads CASSVASGRDEQYF. The CDR3 nucleotides read TGTGCCAGCAGCGTTGCTAGCGGGAGAGACGAGCAGTACTTC. Full variable domain (outside the CDR3, taken from reference TRBV9 and TRBJ2-7): DSGVTQTPKHLITATGQRVTLRCSPRSGDLSVYWYQQSLDQGLQFLIQYYNGEERAKGNILERFSAQQFPDLHSELNLSSLELGDSALYFCASSVASGRDEQYFGPGTRLTVT.

V is TRBV11-1 and J is TRBJ2-3, with TRBD2 matching 10 bases. CDR1 and CDR2 from the germline V gene are SGHAT and FQDESV (reference sequence). This CDR3 comprises 15 residues. The trim removed 5 bases at V and 4 bases at J, leaving 6 bases unmatched. CDR3 DNA sequence: TGTGCCAGCAGCCGGACTAGCGGATGGGCAGATACGCAGTATTTT. Encoded protein: CASSRTSGWADTQYF.

The rearrangement joins TRBV7-8 to TRBJ2-3, with 11 bases that match TRBD2. The V gene end was trimmed by 5 bases and the J gene end by 1 base; junction bases not matched to a gene: 2. The CDR3 covers 15 residues. Per the germline V gene, CDR1 is SGHVS and CDR2 is FQNEAQ. The CDR3 bases are TGTGCCAGCAGCCTACTAGCGGGGGGCACAGATACGCAGTATTTT. Translation gives CASSLLAGGTDTQYF.

The CDR3 DNA follows: TGTGCCAGCAGTTTAGGGACAGGGGGCTTATCGGGCAATCAGCCCCAGCATTTT. Protein: CASSLGTGGLSGNQPQHF. The genes are TRBV28 and TRBJ1-5; 12 bases fit TRBD1. V shed 2 bases and J 2 bases; nucleotides not matched to a gene: 7. This CDR3 is built from 18 residues. Germline CDR1 is MDHEN and CDR2 is SYDVKM.

The chain recombines TRBV5-1 with TRBJ1-2; D is ambiguous. CDR1 is SGHRS, CDR2 YFSETQ, per germline. V was shortened by 4 bases and J by 8 bases, with 15 bases between the two germline ends. The CDR3 covers 13 residues. The CDR3 DNA follows: TGCGCCAGCAGCCCGAGATCCGAGGGCGGCTACACCTTC. Its protein product is CASSPRSEGGYTF.

The chain has TRBV11-3 and TRBJ2-3; tentative D call: TRBD2 (5 bases). Germline CDR1 is SGHNT and CDR2 is YENEEA. The length of the CDR3 is 13 residues. Trimming took 5 bases from V and 6 from J, leaving 12 bases between them. CDR3 nucleotides: TGTGCCAGCAGCCGAGGACGAGGGGATACGCAGTATTTT. Its protein product is CASSRGRGDTQYF.